These T cell receptor beta chains were read from a single sample in a study of blood T cells in healthy people across ages. TCRdb ran MiXCR on the 5' RACE reads and lists one entry per CDR3 protein. Of fewer than 2,000,000 distinct CDR3 sequences in the sample, around 40% were seen once. Sequencing was done on a sample of blood. The receptors shown here come from a human donor in good health. CDR3s leave out the opening cysteine and the closing phenylalanine or tryptophan. A D gene is named only where the DNA matches it firmly.

CDR3aa: ASTFGRWVPSSTDTQY
j_gene: TRBJ2-3
v_gene: TRBV19
d_gene: .

CDR3aa: ASSTDSINYGYT
j_gene: TRBJ1-2
v_gene: TRBV7-3
d_gene: .

CDR3aa: ASSLRLAGGQGEQF
j_gene: TRBJ2-1
v_gene: TRBV5-5
d_gene: TRBD2

CDR3aa: ASSLEASSGNTIY
j_gene: TRBJ1-3
v_gene: TRBV7-2
d_gene: .

CDR3aa: ASSLSTGGGQPQH
j_gene: TRBJ1-5
v_gene: TRBV5-1
d_gene: .

CDR3aa: AISYRQGVGEQY
j_gene: TRBJ2-7
v_gene: TRBV10-3
d_gene: .

CDR3aa: ASSVVSSGATGELF
j_gene: TRBJ2-2
v_gene: TRBV9
d_gene: TRBD2

CDR3aa: ASSLLTGSQF
j_gene: TRBJ2-1
v_gene: TRBV5-4
d_gene: TRBD1

CDR3aa: ASRSILNNEQF
j_gene: TRBJ2-1
v_gene: TRBV27
d_gene: .

CDR3aa: ATGTGSGSEQY
j_gene: .
v_gene: TRBV24-1
d_gene: TRBD1

CDR3aa: ASSLVRLSTHEQY
j_gene: TRBJ2-7
v_gene: TRBV5-5
d_gene: .

CDR3aa: ASSQDVEGGINEQF
j_gene: TRBJ2-1
v_gene: TRBV4-2
d_gene: .

CDR3aa: ASSQEGQGTYEQY
j_gene: TRBJ2-7
v_gene: TRBV4-1
d_gene: TRBD1

CDR3aa: ASRAGVASTDTQY
j_gene: TRBJ2-3
v_gene: TRBV7-9
d_gene: .

CDR3aa: AGSLRQVIYEQC
j_gene: TRBJ2-7
v_gene: TRBV7-2
d_gene: .

CDR3aa: ASSQGGGTGLSNQPQH
j_gene: TRBJ1-5
v_gene: TRBV4-2
d_gene: TRBD1

CDR3aa: ASSSNSLPGLVGNEQF
j_gene: TRBJ2-1
v_gene: TRBV27
d_gene: TRBD2

CDR3aa: ATETSGGDEEQY
j_gene: TRBJ2-5
v_gene: TRBV10-3
d_gene: TRBD2

CDR3aa: ASSQDLGQGNEKLF
j_gene: TRBJ1-4
v_gene: TRBV4-3
d_gene: TRBD1

CDR3aa: SAQSPPNYGHT
j_gene: TRBJ1-2
v_gene: TRBV20-1
d_gene: .

CDR3aa: ASSDRGGEAF
j_gene: TRBJ1-1
v_gene: TRBV4-1
d_gene: TRBD1

CDR3aa: ASRPETGWEQY
j_gene: TRBJ2-7
v_gene: TRBV12-3/TRBV12-4
d_gene: TRBD1

CDR3aa: SVATVGTEAF
j_gene: TRBJ1-1
v_gene: TRBV29-1
d_gene: .

CDR3aa: ASSYFGQQETQY
j_gene: .
v_gene: TRBV6-2/TRBV6-3
d_gene: .

CDR3aa: ASSSPTRGLQETQY
j_gene: TRBJ2-5
v_gene: TRBV7-8
d_gene: .

CDR3aa: ASSPHPVHEQY
j_gene: .
v_gene: TRBV18
d_gene: .

CDR3aa: SARDSGGPYEQY
j_gene: TRBJ2-7
v_gene: TRBV20-1
d_gene: TRBD2

CDR3aa: ASSFDGGHQPQH
j_gene: TRBJ1-5
v_gene: TRBV12-3/TRBV12-4
d_gene: .

CDR3aa: RAISHGDFSGNTIY
j_gene: TRBJ1-3
v_gene: TRBV20-1
d_gene: .

CDR3aa: ASSLEQGGGGYT
j_gene: TRBJ1-2
v_gene: TRBV7-2
d_gene: .

CDR3aa: ASSYVLAGGLNYNEQF
j_gene: TRBJ2-1
v_gene: TRBV6-2/TRBV6-3
d_gene: TRBD2

CDR3aa: ASSHFRDRVSYNEQF
j_gene: TRBJ2-1
v_gene: TRBV4-1
d_gene: TRBD1

CDR3aa: ASSYQVGGGYT
j_gene: TRBJ1-2
v_gene: TRBV6-5
d_gene: .

CDR3aa: ASSVGQTPGNTIY
j_gene: TRBJ1-3
v_gene: TRBV2
d_gene: TRBD1

CDR3aa: ASSSNRATTLLTLAKNIQY
j_gene: TRBJ2-4
v_gene: TRBV18
d_gene: .

CDR3aa: ASSLVIQGAEAF
j_gene: TRBJ1-1
v_gene: TRBV5-6
d_gene: TRBD1

CDR3aa: AISEMGATYEQY
j_gene: TRBJ2-7
v_gene: TRBV10-3
d_gene: .

CDR3aa: ASSHRGQTQY
j_gene: TRBJ2-5
v_gene: TRBV7-2
d_gene: TRBD1

CDR3aa: ASSGTTGYEGLPYEQY
j_gene: .
v_gene: TRBV13
d_gene: TRBD1

CDR3aa: ASFRSGEYNEQF
j_gene: TRBJ2-1
v_gene: TRBV5-1
d_gene: .

CDR3aa: ASSQVGGWSEGGPIDEQY
j_gene: .
v_gene: TRBV4-2
d_gene: .

CDR3aa: ASSGRGLNQPQH
j_gene: TRBJ1-5
v_gene: TRBV21-1
d_gene: .

CDR3aa: ASSLGGHVLLRYGYT
j_gene: TRBJ1-2
v_gene: TRBV7-2
d_gene: .

CDR3aa: ASSTPVGRNQPQH
j_gene: TRBJ1-5
v_gene: TRBV19
d_gene: .

CDR3aa: ASSRGWGETQY
j_gene: TRBJ2-5
v_gene: TRBV5-6
d_gene: .

CDR3aa: ASSQSGLAGYSYEQY
j_gene: TRBJ2-7
v_gene: TRBV28
d_gene: TRBD2

CDR3aa: ASSLGGAASGTEAF
j_gene: TRBJ1-1
v_gene: TRBV12-3/TRBV12-4
d_gene: .

CDR3aa: ASRDTGPYNEQF
j_gene: TRBJ2-1
v_gene: TRBV12-3/TRBV12-4
d_gene: .

CDR3aa: AATTDSQNEKLF
j_gene: TRBJ1-4
v_gene: TRBV12-3/TRBV12-4
d_gene: .

CDR3aa: ASSHPGTGGLQEKLF
j_gene: TRBJ1-4
v_gene: TRBV3-1
d_gene: TRBD1

CDR3aa: ASSMIAGLYNEQF
j_gene: TRBJ2-1
v_gene: TRBV3-1
d_gene: TRBD2

CDR3aa: ASTRGLAGYEQY
j_gene: .
v_gene: TRBV28
d_gene: TRBD2

CDR3aa: ASSSSGGNYGYT
j_gene: TRBJ1-2
v_gene: TRBV28
d_gene: .

CDR3aa: ASGRTGGNEQF
j_gene: TRBJ2-1
v_gene: TRBV5-1
d_gene: TRBD1

CDR3aa: ASSLSRGPLYEQY
j_gene: TRBJ2-7
v_gene: TRBV13
d_gene: .

CDR3aa: SVEDRGLNQPQH
j_gene: TRBJ1-5
v_gene: TRBV29-1
d_gene: .

CDR3aa: ASSLAAGCGGYT
j_gene: TRBJ1-2
v_gene: TRBV11-1
d_gene: .